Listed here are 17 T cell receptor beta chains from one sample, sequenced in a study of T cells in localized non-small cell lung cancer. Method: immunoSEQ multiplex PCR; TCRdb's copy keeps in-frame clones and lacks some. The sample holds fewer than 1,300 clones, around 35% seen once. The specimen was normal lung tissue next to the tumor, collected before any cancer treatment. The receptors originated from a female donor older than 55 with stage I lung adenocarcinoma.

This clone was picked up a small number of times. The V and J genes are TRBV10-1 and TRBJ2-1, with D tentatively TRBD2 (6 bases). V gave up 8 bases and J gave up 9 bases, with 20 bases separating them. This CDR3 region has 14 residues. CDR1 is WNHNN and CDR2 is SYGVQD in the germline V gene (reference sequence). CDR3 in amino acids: CASAPGVGTFEQFF. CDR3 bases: TGCGCCAGCGCTCCGGGAGTCGGTACTTTTGAGCAGTTCTTC.

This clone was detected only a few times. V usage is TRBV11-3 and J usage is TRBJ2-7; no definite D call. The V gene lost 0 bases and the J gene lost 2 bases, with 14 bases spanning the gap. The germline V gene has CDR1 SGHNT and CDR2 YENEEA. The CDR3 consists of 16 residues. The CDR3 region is CASSLDGPTTAYEQYF. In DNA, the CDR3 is TGTGCCAGCAGCTTAGATGGACCCACGACCGCCTACGAGCAGTACTTC. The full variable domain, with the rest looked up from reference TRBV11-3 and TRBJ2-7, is EAGVVQSPRYKIIEKKQPVAFWCNPISGHNTLYWYLQNLGQGPELLIRYENEEAVDDSQLPKDRFSAERLKGVDSTLKIQPAELGDSAVYLCASSLDGPTTAYEQYFGPGTRLTVT.

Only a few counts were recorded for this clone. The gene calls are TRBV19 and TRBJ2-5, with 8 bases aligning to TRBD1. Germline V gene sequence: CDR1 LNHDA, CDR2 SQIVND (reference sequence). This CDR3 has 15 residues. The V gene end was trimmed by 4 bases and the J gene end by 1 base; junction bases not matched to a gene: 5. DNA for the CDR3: TGTGCCAGTAGTACTCTAACAGGGGGCCAAGAGACCCAGTACTTC. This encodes CASSTLTGGQETQYF.

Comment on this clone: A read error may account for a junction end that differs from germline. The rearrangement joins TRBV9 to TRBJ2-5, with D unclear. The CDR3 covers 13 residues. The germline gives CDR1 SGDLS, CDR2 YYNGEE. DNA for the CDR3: TGTGCCAACAGCCGGAACTCACAAGAGACCCAGTACTTC. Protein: CANSRNSQETQYF.

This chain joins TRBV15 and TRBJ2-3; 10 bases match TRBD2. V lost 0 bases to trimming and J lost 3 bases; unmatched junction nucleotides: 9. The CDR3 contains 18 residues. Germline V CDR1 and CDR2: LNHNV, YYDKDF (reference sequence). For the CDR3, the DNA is TGTGCCACCAGCAGAGATCACCCCGATAGCGGGAGGACAGATACGCAGTATTTT. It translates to CATSRDHPDSGRTDTQYF.

The CDR3 is CSVELEAKNIQYF. The CDR3, as DNA: TGCAGCGTTGAGCTGGAAGCCAAAAACATTCAGTACTTC. V gene TRBV29-1 combines with J gene TRBJ2-4; D is unresolved. The germline CDR1 and CDR2 sequences are SQVTM and ANQGSEA. The V end was cut by 3 bases, the J end by 0 bases, with 6 bases between. The CDR3 length is 13 residues.

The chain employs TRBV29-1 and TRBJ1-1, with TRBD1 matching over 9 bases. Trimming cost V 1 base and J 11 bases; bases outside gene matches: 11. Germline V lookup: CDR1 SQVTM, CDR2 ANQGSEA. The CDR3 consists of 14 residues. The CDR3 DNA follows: TGCAGCGTTGAAGTCAGCACAGGGGGCAGATGGGCTTTCTTT. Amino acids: CSVEVSTGGRWAFF.

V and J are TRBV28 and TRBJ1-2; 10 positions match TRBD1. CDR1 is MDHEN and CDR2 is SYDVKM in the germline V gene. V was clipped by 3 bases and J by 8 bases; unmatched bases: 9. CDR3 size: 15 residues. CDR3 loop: CASSLVGGDRGGYTF. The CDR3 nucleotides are TGTGCCAGCAGTTTGGTAGGCGGGGACAGGGGAGGCTACACCTTC.

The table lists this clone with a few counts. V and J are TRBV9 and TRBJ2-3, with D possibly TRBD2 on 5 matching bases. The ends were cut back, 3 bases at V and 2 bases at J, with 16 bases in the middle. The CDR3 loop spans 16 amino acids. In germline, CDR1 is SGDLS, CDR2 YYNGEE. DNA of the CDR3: TGTGCCAGCAGCGCCGCTGCGGGTGATTACACAGATACGCAGTATTTT. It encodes CASSAAAGDYTDTQYF.

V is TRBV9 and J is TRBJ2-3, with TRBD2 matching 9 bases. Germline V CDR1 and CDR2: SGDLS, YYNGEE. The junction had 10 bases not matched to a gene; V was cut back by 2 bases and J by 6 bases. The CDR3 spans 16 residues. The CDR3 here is CASSVAGGAGVDTQYF. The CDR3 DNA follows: TGTGCCAGCAGCGTTGCGGGAGGGGCGGGAGTGGATACGCAGTATTTT.

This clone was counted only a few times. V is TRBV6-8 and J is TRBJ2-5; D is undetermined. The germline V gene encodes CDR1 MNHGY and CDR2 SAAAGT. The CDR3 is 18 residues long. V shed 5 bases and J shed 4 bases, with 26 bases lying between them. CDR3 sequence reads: CASSDPRWIIGIGETQYF. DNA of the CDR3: TGTGCCAGCAGTGACCCTCGGTGGATAATAGGTATAGGAGAGACCCAGTACTTC.

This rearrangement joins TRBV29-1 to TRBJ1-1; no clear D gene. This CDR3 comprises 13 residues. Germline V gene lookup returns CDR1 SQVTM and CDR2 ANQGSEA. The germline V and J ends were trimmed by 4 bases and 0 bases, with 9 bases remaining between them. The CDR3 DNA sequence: TGCAGCGTTGGAAGTGGGATGAACACTGAAGCTTTCTTT. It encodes CSVGSGMNTEAFF.

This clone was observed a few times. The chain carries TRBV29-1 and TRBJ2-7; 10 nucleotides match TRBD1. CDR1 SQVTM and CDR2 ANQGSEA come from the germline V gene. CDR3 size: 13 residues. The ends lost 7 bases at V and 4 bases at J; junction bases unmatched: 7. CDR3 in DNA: TGCAGCGCGTCGGGGACAGGGGTTTACGAGCAGTACTTC. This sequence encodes CSASGTGVYEQYF.

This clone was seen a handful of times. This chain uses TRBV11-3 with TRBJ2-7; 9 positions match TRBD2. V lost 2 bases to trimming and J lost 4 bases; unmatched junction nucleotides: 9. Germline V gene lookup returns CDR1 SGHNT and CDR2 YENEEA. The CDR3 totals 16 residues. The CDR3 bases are TGTGCCAGCAGCTTAAGGGTTACCAGCGGGAGGTACGAGCAGTACTTC. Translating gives CASSLRVTSGRYEQYF.

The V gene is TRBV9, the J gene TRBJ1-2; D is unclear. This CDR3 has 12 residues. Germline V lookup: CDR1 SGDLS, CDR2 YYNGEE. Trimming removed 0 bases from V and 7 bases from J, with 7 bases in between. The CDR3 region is CASSVEGGGYTF. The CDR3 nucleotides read TGTGCCAGCAGCGTAGAAGGTGGTGGCTACACCTTC.

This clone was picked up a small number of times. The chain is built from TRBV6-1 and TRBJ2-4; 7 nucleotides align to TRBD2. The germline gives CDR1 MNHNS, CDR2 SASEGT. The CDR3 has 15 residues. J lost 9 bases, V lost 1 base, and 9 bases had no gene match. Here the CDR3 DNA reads TGTGCCAGCAGTGAAGTAGGAGGCGGCGGGGGCATTCAGTACTTC. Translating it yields CASSEVGGGGGIQYF.

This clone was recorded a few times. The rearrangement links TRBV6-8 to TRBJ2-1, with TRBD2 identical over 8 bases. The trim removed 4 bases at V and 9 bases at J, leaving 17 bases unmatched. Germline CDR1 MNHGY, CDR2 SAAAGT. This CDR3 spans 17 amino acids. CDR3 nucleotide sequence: TGTGCCAGCAGTTTACCTCGCGGTAGCGGGACCGTGGCTGAGCAGTTCTTC. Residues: CASSLPRGSGTVAEQFF.